Listed below are T cell receptor beta chains from one sample, sequenced in a study of breast tumors, draining lymph nodes, adjacent tissues. MiXCR, run by TCRdb on the multiplex PCR reads, gives a single entry per CDR3 protein. This table has under 85,000 distinct CDR3 sequences, roughly 20% appearing once. Material: axillary lymph node tissue. Receptors were obtained from a female donor with breast cancer. Some clones in this sample may be carry-over from other donors' samples. The CDR3 runs from the conserved cysteine through the conserved F or W. The D gene is left open where the match is weak. Part of the rows lack a size; the others show once, few, many or a class for expanded clones.

clone_size d_call j_call v_call cdr3_nt cdr3_aa
few NA TRBJ2-2 TRBV28 TGTGCCAGCAGGCCAAGGGTACCCGGGGAGCTGTTTTTT CASRPRVPGELFF
many TRBD1 TRBJ2-6 TRBV7-7 TGTGCTAGCAGTCAAGGACAGGGGGCGGGAGGGGCCAACGTCCTGACTTTC CASSQGQGAGGANVLTF
many NA TRBJ1-6 TRBV5-6 TGTGCCAGCAGCTTGACGGGGATCGGGCATTCACCCCTCCACTTT CASSLTGIGHSPLHF
many NA TRBJ2-1 TRBV27 TGTGCCAGCAGTTCCGTCGGACGTCTCCTGCAGTTCTTC CASSSVGRLLQFF
many TRBD2 TRBJ2-5 TRBV20-1 TGCAGTGCTACCCGACTAGCGGGAGGGCCCGTAGAGACCCAGTACTTC CSATRLAGGPVETQYF
NA NA TRBJ1-5 TRBV20-1 TGCAGTGCTAGAGTCGGACCGTACAATCAGCCCCAGCATTTT CSARVGPYNQPQHF
many NA TRBJ1-2 TRBV19 TGTGCCAGTATACCACGGGCCGAAAACTATGGCTACACCTTC CASIPRAENYGYTF
once NA TRBJ1-2 TRBV6-5 TGTGCCAGTATATATCCTGATGGCTACACCTTC CASIYPDGYTF
many NA TRBJ1-4 TRBV5-1 TGCGCCAGCAGCCCTGGCCTCCGGGCAACTAATGAAAAACTGTTTTTT CASSPGLRATNEKLFF
many TRBD2 TRBJ2-3 TRBV5-1 TGCGCCAGCAGTAGGGCGGGAGCCCCCACAGATACGCAGTATTTT CASSRAGAPTDTQYF
many TRBD2 TRBJ2-1 TRBV20-1 TGCAGTGCTAGCAGTTTCGGACTAGCGGCATCTCATGAGCAGTTCTTC CSASSFGLAASHEQFF
many NA TRBJ2-7 TRBV11-2 TGTGCCAGCAGCTTAGGGGGTCACGAGCAGTACTTC CASSLGGHEQYF
many TRBD1 TRBJ1-2 TRBV19 TGTGCCAGTACTAAACCGGGACAGGGTGGCGGCTACACCTTC CASTKPGQGGGYTF
many TRBD1 TRBJ1-6 TRBV7-8 TGTGCCAGCAGCTTTACGACAGGGGCCAATTCACCCCTCCACTTT CASSFTTGANSPLHF
NA TRBD1 TRBJ2-1 TRBV11-3 TGTGCCAGCAGCTCGCCCATTTCAGGGGGCAGTGGGAATGAGCAGTTCTTC CASSSPISGGSGNEQFF
many TRBD1 TRBJ1-6 TRBV6-5 TGTGCCAGCAGTCTCAGGGGGCCGGATAATTCACCCCTCCACTTT CASSLRGPDNSPLHF
many NA TRBJ2-3 TRBV4-3 TGCGCCAGCAGCCAAGAACCGGGACACAGTAGCACAGATACGCAGTATTTT CASSQEPGHSSTDTQYF
many NA TRBJ2-7 TRBV4-2 TGTGCCAGCAGCCAAGCCGGGGAGTCTGGCTCCTACGAGCAGTACTTC CASSQAGESGSYEQYF
many NA TRBJ2-7 TRBV5-1 TGCGCCAGCAGCTTACTACAACAGAGTTCCTACGAGCAGTACTTC CASSLLQQSSYEQYF
NA NA TRBJ2-7 TRBV28 TGTGCCAGCACTCCCATGTGGCAGGGTACCAACGAGCAGTACTTC CASTPMWQGTNEQYF
many TRBD2 TRBJ2-3 TRBV7-9 TGTGCCAGCAGCTCTAGCGGGAGGGGATTCGCGGATACGCAGTATTTT CASSSSGRGFADTQYF
many NA TRBJ1-2 TRBV5-5 TGTGCCAGCAGCTTGGAAAGTGGCGGCTACACCTTC CASSLESGGYTF
NA NA TRBJ1-1 TRBV7-2 TGTGCCAGCAGCCCTGGAGGGGCCACTGAAGCTTTCTTT CASSPGGATEAFF
many TRBD2 TRBJ2-3 TRBV20-1 TGCAGTGCTAGAGTTGCTAGCGGGAGAGGAAGCACAGATACGCAGTATTTT CSARVASGRGSTDTQYF
few NA TRBJ2-5 TRBV19 TGTGCCAGTAGTCGGACAGACCAACAAGAGACCCAGTACTTC CASSRTDQQETQYF
NA NA TRBJ2-5 TRBV7-2 TGTGCCAACAGCTTGGGGTTCAGACAAGAGACCCAGTACTTC CANSLGFRQETQYF
many TRBD2 TRBJ2-5 TRBV5-1 TGCGCCAGCAGCGACACCGGGACTAGCGGCCGGAAGACCCAGTACTTC CASSDTGTSGRKTQYF
many TRBD2 TRBJ2-2 TRBV6-5 TGTGCCAGCAGCCTTCGGACTAGCGGGAGAGGCGGGGAGCTGTTTTTT CASSLRTSGRGGELFF
many NA TRBJ2-3 TRBV3-1 TGTGCCAGCAGCCAGCGGAGCGGGACAGATACGCAGTATTTT CASSQRSGTDTQYF
many NA TRBJ1-2 TRBV5-8 TGTGCCAGCAGCTTGGCTAACTATGGCTACACCTTC CASSLANYGYTF
many NA TRBJ2-1 TRBV20-1 TGCAGTGCTAGGAAGTTCGTAACTACAGCCAATGAGCAGTTCTTC CSARKFVTTANEQFF
NA TRBD2 TRBJ2-1 TRBV7-9 TGTGCCAGCAGCTCCTTAGCGGGAGGGCTCTACAATGAGCAGTTCTTC CASSSLAGGLYNEQFF
many TRBD2 TRBJ2-1 TRBV15 TGTGCCACCAGGTGGACTAGCGGGACCAATGAGCAGTTCTTC CATRWTSGTNEQFF
many TRBD1 TRBJ1-5 TRBV25-1 TGTGCCAGCAGTTTCTACACAGGGGGCTTAGCTCAGCCCCAGCATTTT CASSFYTGGLAQPQHF
NA NA TRBJ1-6 TRBV30 TGTGCCTGGAGTTCTGCGGAGGGTGATAGACCCCTCCACTTT CAWSSAEGDRPLHF
many TRBD1 TRBJ2-1 TRBV7-6 TGTGCCAGCAGCCTCTATGGGCCGGGACAGGGCGGTGAGCAGTTCTTC CASSLYGPGQGGEQFF
many NA TRBJ2-1 TRBV7-8 TGTGCCAGCAGCTTAGGGGAACGGTATTACAATGAGCAGTTCTTC CASSLGERYYNEQFF
NA NA TRBJ2-3 TRBV7-9 TGTGCCAGCAGCTTAGGACTGGATTCCACAGATACGCAGTATTTT CASSLGLDSTDTQYF
NA NA TRBJ2-7 TRBV12-3/TRBV12-4 TGTGCCGGCAGCTTATCAGGGTACGACGAGCAGTACTTC CAGSLSGYDEQYF
many NA TRBJ2-7 TRBV6-5 TGTGCCAGCAGTCCGGGCCCCGCCTGGAGGCCCAAACCCTACGAGCAGTACTTC CASSPGPAWRPKPYEQYF
many NA TRBJ2-7 TRBV6-2/TRBV6-3 TGTGCCAGCAAAAACGGCCCCGGGACACAGGGCTACGAGCAGTACTTC CASKNGPGTQGYEQYF
many NA TRBJ2-2 TRBV9 TGTGCCAGCAGCATAGCCCCCGGGGGCACCGGGGAGCTGTTTTTT CASSIAPGGTGELFF